A single sample is the source of the 21 T cell receptor beta chains below, sequenced in a study of cytomegalovirus exposure and HLA in healthy donors. Some clones are missing from TCRdb's copy, which holds only in-frame ones; the method was immunoSEQ multiplex PCR. In the table there are under 400,000 clones, about nine tenths of which are singletons. Sequencing input: PBMCs. These receptors all come from a woman aged 18-35 years in good health and CMV-seronegative.

The V and J genes are TRBV13 and TRBJ2-3, with D perhaps matching TRBD2 (6 bases). CDR3 length: 16 residues. CDR1 is PRHDT and CDR2 is FYEKMQ in the germline V gene (reference sequence). V was clipped by 5 bases and J by 1 base, with 16 bases between them. The CDR3 is CASSTEEGGGTDTQYF. The CDR3 DNA follows: TGTGCCAGCAGCACCGAAGAGGGCGGGGGCACAGATACGCAGTATTTT.

This CDR3 is CASSFTGLAGGPGSEQYF. CDR3 bases: TGTGCCAGCAGCTTCACTGGACTAGCGGGGGGGCCCGGCTCCGAGCAGTACTTC. V gene TRBV13 combines with J gene TRBJ2-7, with TRBD2 matching 15 bases. The V gene end was trimmed by 3 bases and the J gene end by 6 bases; junction bases not matched to a gene: 12. The CDR3 consists of 18 residues. Germline lookup yields CDR1 PRHDT and CDR2 FYEKMQ (reference sequence).

This clone has just one count. V and J are TRBV23-1 and TRBJ2-7, with TRBD2 matching 10 bases. TRBV23-1 is noted as an ORF with a role that remains uncertain. CDR3 length: 18 residues. J lost 1 base, V lost 1 base, and 10 bases had no gene match. The CDR3, as DNA: TGCGCCAGCAGTCAATGGGTCCTAGCGGGGGAAGGATCCTACGAGCAGTACTTC. Translation gives CASSQWVLAGEGSYEQYF.

Here the CDR3 DNA reads TGTGCCAGCAGATCAGGACAGGTCTCTGGCTACACCTTC. Translating it yields CASRSGQVSGYTF. J is TRBJ1-2 and V is TRBV28, with 7 bases matching TRBD1. CDR1 and CDR2 from the germline V gene are MDHEN and SYDVKM. The CDR3 runs 13 residues. V lost 6 bases to trimming and J lost 7 bases; unmatched junction nucleotides: 8.

The rearrangement links TRBV6-1 to TRBJ2-7, with TRBD1 matching over 8 bases. The V gene's germline CDR1 is MNHNS and CDR2 SASEGT. Trimming took 0 bases from V and 6 from J; bases not matched to a gene: 7. The length of the CDR3 is 15 residues. The CDR3 DNA reads as TGTGCCAGCAGTGAAGCTTCAGGACAGGGATTCGAGCAGTACTTC. Its translation: CASSEASGQGFEQYF.

V usage is TRBV6-4 and J usage is TRBJ2-4; 7 positions match TRBD1. The CDR3 has 13 residues. Germline V CDR1 and CDR2: MRHNA, SNTAGT. V was pared by 2 bases and J by 5 bases, with 0 bases of the junction left unmatched. CDR3 in DNA: TGTGCCAGCAGTGACGGGACAGAAAACATTCAGTACTTC. Its translation: CASSDGTENIQYF.

The DNA of the CDR3 is TGTGCCAGCAGCGTCAGCTCAGGGGGCTTGGGCTACACCTTC. It encodes CASSVSSGGLGYTF. This chain links TRBV9 with TRBJ1-2; 8 nucleotides align to TRBD1. Losses at the gene ends were 2 bases for V and 8 bases for J; bases not matched to a gene: 8. Germline values: CDR1 SGDLS, CDR2 YYNGEE. The CDR3 consists of 14 residues.

The chain links TRBV11-2 to TRBJ2-3; D unclear. V lost 5 bases, J lost 4 bases, and 10 bases lay in between. The CDR3 is made up of 13 amino acids. Germline V gene lookup returns CDR1 SGHAT and CDR2 FQNNGV. CDR3 nucleotide sequence: TGTGCCAGCAGCCTTGCGCGTGCAGATACGCAGTATTTT. Protein sequence: CASSLARADTQYF.

Only one count was recorded for this clone. V usage is TRBV27 and J usage is TRBJ2-7, with TRBD2 matching 12 bases. This CDR3 spans 15 amino acids. Germline CDR1 MNHEY, CDR2 SMNVEV (reference sequence). The V segment lost 3 bases and the J segment 6 bases; nucleotides outside the gene matches: 6. The CDR3 sequence is CASSFGPSGRGEQYF. DNA of the CDR3: TGTGCCAGCAGTTTCGGGCCTAGCGGGAGGGGCGAGCAGTACTTC.

The chain employs TRBV5-3 and TRBJ2-2, with a tentative D call TRBD2 (6 bases). TRBV5-3 is an ORF; its function is uncertain. V lost 1 base and J 5 bases, leaving 9 bases between the germline ends. The CDR3 spans 14 residues. In DNA form, the CDR3 reads TGTGCCAGAAGCTTGTACGGGAGAACCGGGGAGCTGTTTTTT. Amino acids: CARSLYGRTGELFF.

The chain carries TRBV6-1 and TRBJ2-4; 11 bases match TRBD2. CDR1 MNHNS and CDR2 SASEGT come from the germline V gene. V shed 5 bases and J 3 bases; nucleotides not matched to a gene: 3. The CDR3 is made up of 15 amino acids. In DNA form, the CDR3 reads TGTGCCAGCAGTTTAGCGGGGGGGCACAAAAACATTCAGTACTTC. This encodes CASSLAGGHKNIQYF.

J is TRBJ2-5 and V is TRBV5-1, with 8 bases matching TRBD2. Looked up from germline, CDR1 is SGHRS and CDR2 is YFSETQ. This CDR3 is 16 amino acids long. Unmatched junction bases numbered 13, after V lost 4 bases and J lost 5 bases. The CDR3 DNA follows: TGCGCCAGCAGCGCGGGGACTAGTCTTAACCGGGAGACCCAGTACTTC. Its protein is CASSAGTSLNRETQYF.

About this clone: At one boundary the junction diverges from the germline segment, which might be a read error. V gene TRBV30 combines with J gene TRBJ1-4, with 9 bases that match TRBD1. The CDR3 is 13 residues long. CDR1 GTSNPN and CDR2 SVGIG come from the germline V gene (reference sequence). Here the CDR3 DNA reads TGTGCCGGCGACAGGGGGACTAGTGAAAAACTGTTTTTT. This translates into CAGDRGTSEKLFF.

The chain carries TRBV6-5 and TRBJ1-5, with no clear D. The CDR3 has 15 amino acids. Germline CDR1 MNHEY, CDR2 SVGAGI. Trimming pared 7 bases from V and 0 bases from J, leaving 13 bases between. In DNA form, the CDR3 reads TGTGCCAGCAAATGGAACGGGGATAGCAATCAGCCCCAGCATTTT. It encodes CASKWNGDSNQPQHF.

The chain employs TRBV7-6 and TRBJ1-2, with D possibly matching TRBD1 (6 bases). The CDR3 is 16 residues long. Looked up from germline, CDR1 is SGHVS and CDR2 is FNYEAQ. V was cut by 6 bases and J by 4 bases, with 21 bases left in between. The CDR3 region has the DNA TGTGCCAGCAGTAAAGCGGGGAGGGGGGACATCTATGGCTACACCTTC. Amino acid sequence: CASSKAGRGDIYGYTF.

V and J are TRBV9 and TRBJ1-1, with 9 positions matching TRBD1. Trimming at V came to 1 base and at J to 6 bases, leaving 10 bases not matched to a gene. The length of the CDR3 is 16 residues. CDR1 is SGDLS and CDR2 is YYNGEE in the germline V gene. As DNA, the CDR3 is TGTGCCAGCAGCGTAAATTGGGACAGGGCTTTAGCTGAAGCTTTCTTT. Its protein is CASSVNWDRALAEAFF. Together with reference TRBV9 and TRBJ1-1, the CDR3 gives the full variable domain: DSGVTQTPKHLITATGQRVTLRCSPRSGDLSVYWYQQSLDQGLQFLIQYYNGEERAKGNILERFSAQQFPDLHSELNLSSLELGDSALYFCASSVNWDRALAEAFFGQGTRLTVV.

This rearrangement joins TRBV5-5 to TRBJ2-3, with 8 bases aligning to TRBD2. The CDR3 sequence is 15 residues long. Germline-derived CDR1 and CDR2 are SGHKS and YYEKEE (reference sequence). The V and J ends lost 4 bases and 5 bases, in that order; junction bases with no gene match: 9. The CDR3 bases are TGTGCCAGCAGCAATCCGGGACTAGGCAAAGATACGCAGTATTTT. It yields the protein CASSNPGLGKDTQYF.

The rearrangement uses TRBV10-3 and TRBJ2-7; D call uncertain. Trimming took 3 bases from V and 1 from J, leaving 16 bases between them. Germline-derived CDR1 and CDR2 are ENHRY and SYGVKD. The CDR3 spans 16 residues. CDR3 sequence reads: CAISDLLLQTSYEQYF. In DNA, the CDR3 is TGTGCCATCAGTGACCTCCTCCTTCAGACTTCCTACGAGCAGTACTTC.

The V call is TRBV5-1, the J call TRBJ1-4, with D possibly being TRBD1 (5 bases). Germline-derived CDR1 and CDR2 are SGHRS and YFSETQ. The CDR3 has 15 amino acids. With 2 bases removed from V and 1 base from J, the gap between germline ends came to 9 bases. In DNA, the CDR3 is TGCGCCAGCAGCTTCATCGGGGGAACTAATGAAAAACTGTTTTTT. This sequence encodes CASSFIGGTNEKLFF.

The rearrangement links TRBV18 to TRBJ1-1; the match to TRBD1 covers 8 bases. CDR3 length: 15 amino acids. The junction had 8 bases not matched to a gene; V was cut back by 3 bases and J by 5 bases. Germline assignment: CDR1 KGHSH and CDR2 LQKENI. The DNA for the CDR3 is TGTGCCAGCTCACCGATGACAGGGGATAAAACTGAAGCTTTCTTT. It encodes CASSPMTGDKTEAFF.

This clone has more than one count but fewer than ten. The V gene is TRBV2, the J gene TRBJ2-2, with 14 bases aligning to TRBD2. The CDR3 extends over 19 amino acids. J gave up 4 bases and V 5 bases, and 12 bases lay outside the gene matches. Germline V CDR1 and CDR2: SNHLY, FYNNEI. This chain's CDR3 is CASSPAGTSGSEATGELFF. The CDR3 nucleotides are TGTGCCAGCAGTCCTGCCGGGACTAGCGGGAGTGAAGCCACCGGGGAGCTGTTTTTT.